What follows describes a single T cell receptor (beta chain). TCRdb keeps only in-frame clones here, not all; method: immunoSEQ multiplex PCR. In the table there are around 5,400 clones, 80% of which are singletons. Time point here: recipient sample about 28 days before transplant, after cytoreduction. CDR1 and CDR2 from the germline V gene are SGDLS and YYNGEE. Trimming took 0 bases from V and 2 from J, leaving 14 bases between them. The CDR3 spans 17 residues. This sample is part of a study of T cell clonotyping in hematopoietic cell transplantation. On the study more broadly: Pretransplant recipient samples were taken after cytoreduction.

Material: peripheral blood mononuclear cells, obtained before stem cell transplant. The chain couples TRBV9 to TRBJ2-2, with D possibly being TRBD1 (6 bases). The clonotype was recovered from a woman aged 45-65 years with acute myeloid leukemia. Some clones in this sample may be carry-over from other donors' samples. CDR3 residues: CASSVVRDKPNTGELFF. The CDR3 DNA sequence: TGTGCCAGCAGCGTAGTAAGGGACAAGCCCAACACCGGGGAGCTGTTTTTT.